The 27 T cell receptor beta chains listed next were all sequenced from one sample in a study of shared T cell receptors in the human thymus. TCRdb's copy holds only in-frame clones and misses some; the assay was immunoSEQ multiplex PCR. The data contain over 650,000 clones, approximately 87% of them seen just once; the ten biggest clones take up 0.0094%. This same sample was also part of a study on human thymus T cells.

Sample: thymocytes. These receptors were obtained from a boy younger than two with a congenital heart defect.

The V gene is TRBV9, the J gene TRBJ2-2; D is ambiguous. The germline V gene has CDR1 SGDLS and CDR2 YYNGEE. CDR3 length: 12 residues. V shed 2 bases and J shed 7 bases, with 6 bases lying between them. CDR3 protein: CASSVISGELFF. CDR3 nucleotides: TGTGCCAGCAGCGTGATTAGCGGGGAGCTGTTTTTT.

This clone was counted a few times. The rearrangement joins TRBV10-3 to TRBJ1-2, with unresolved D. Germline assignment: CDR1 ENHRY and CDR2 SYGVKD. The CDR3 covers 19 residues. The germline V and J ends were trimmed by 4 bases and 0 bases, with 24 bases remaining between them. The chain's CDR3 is CAISGGSVQRRETNYGYTF. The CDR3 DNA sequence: TGTGCCATCAGTGGTGGGAGTGTGCAGAGGAGAGAAACTAACTATGGCTACACCTTC.

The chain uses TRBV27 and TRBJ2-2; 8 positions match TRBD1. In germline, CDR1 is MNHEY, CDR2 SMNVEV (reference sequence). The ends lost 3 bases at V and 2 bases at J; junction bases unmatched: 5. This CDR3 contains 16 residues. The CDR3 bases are TGTGCCAGCAGTTTGGGACAGGACCCTAACACCGGGGAGCTGTTTTTT. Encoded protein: CASSLGQDPNTGELFF.

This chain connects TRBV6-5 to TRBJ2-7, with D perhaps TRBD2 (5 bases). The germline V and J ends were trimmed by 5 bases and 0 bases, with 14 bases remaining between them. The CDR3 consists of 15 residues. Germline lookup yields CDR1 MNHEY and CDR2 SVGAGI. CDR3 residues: CASSRYIGVSYEQYF. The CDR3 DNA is TGTGCCAGCAGTCGCTACATCGGGGTCTCCTACGAGCAGTACTTC.

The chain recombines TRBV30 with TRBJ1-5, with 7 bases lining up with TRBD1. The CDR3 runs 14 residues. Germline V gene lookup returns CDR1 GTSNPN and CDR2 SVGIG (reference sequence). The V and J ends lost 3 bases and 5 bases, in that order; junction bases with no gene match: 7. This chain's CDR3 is CAWSDRVTDQPQHF. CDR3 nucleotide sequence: TGTGCCTGGAGCGACAGGGTTACGGATCAGCCCCAGCATTTT.

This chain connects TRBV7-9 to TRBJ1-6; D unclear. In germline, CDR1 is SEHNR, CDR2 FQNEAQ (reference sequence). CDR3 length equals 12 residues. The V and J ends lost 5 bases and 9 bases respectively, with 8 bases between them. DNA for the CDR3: TGTGCCAGCAGCGTTACGGGTTCACCCCTCCACTTT. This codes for CASSVTGSPLHF.

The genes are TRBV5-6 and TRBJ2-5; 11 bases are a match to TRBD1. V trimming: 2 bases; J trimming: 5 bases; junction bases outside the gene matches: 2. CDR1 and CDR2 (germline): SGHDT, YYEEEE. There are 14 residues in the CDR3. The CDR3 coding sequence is TGTGCCAGCAGCTTCCGGGACAGGGGGGAGACCCAGTACTTC. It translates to CASSFRDRGETQYF.

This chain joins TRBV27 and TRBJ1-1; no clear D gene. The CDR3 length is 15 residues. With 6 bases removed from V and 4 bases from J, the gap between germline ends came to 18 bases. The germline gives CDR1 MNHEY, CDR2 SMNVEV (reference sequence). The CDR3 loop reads CASRDRRTRTTEAFF. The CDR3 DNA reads TGTGCCAGCAGAGATCGACGGACTCGTACCACTGAAGCTTTCTTT.

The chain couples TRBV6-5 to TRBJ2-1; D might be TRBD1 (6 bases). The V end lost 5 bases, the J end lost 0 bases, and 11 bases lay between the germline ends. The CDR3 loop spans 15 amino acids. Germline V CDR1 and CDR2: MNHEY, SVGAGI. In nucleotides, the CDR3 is TGTGCCAGCAGTCCCAGGGGAGCCTCCTACAATGAGCAGTTCTTC. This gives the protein CASSPRGASYNEQFF.

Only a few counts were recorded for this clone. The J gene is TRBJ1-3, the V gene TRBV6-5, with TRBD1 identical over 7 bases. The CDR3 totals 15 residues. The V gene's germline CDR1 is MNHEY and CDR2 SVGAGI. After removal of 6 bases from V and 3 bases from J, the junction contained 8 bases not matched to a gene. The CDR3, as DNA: TGTGCCAGCAGCTATAGACAGGGAAGTGGAAACACCATATATTTT. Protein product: CASSYRQGSGNTIYF.

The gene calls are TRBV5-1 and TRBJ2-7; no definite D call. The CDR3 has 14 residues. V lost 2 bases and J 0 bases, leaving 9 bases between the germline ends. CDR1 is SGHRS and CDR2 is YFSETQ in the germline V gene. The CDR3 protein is CASSFCQDSYEQYF. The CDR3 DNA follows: TGCGCCAGCAGCTTCTGTCAGGACTCCTACGAGCAGTACTTC.

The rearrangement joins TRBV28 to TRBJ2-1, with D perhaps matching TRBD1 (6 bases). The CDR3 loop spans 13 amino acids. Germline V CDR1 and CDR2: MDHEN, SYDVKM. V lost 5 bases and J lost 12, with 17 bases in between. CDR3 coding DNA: TGTGCCAGCAGTCCCCCTAGGGTGGACAGGCAGTTCTTC. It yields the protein CASSPPRVDRQFF.

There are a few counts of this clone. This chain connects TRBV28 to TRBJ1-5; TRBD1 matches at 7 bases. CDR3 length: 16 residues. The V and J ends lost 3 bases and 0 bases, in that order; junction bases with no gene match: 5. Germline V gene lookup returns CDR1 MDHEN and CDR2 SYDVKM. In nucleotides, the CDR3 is TGTGCCAGCAGTTTTCACAGGGGTGGTAGCAATCAGCCCCAGCATTTT. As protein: CASSFHRGGSNQPQHF.

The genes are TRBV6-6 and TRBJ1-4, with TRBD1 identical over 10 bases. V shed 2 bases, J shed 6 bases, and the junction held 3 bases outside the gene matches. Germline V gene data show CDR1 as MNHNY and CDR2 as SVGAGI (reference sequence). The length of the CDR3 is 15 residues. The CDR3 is CASSYPGTGDEKLFF. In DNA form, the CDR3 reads TGTGCCAGCAGTTACCCCGGGACAGGGGATGAAAAACTGTTTTTT.

CDR3: CASSQAIDIGNTIYF. CDR3 DNA sequence: TGCGCCAGCAGCCAAGCTATCGATATTGGAAACACCATATATTTT. J is TRBJ1-3 and V is TRBV4-3; D is uncertain. This CDR3 is built from 15 residues. Trimming took off 1 base at V and 3 bases at J, with 10 bases between the two ends. Germline CDR1 is LGHNA and CDR2 is YSLEER.

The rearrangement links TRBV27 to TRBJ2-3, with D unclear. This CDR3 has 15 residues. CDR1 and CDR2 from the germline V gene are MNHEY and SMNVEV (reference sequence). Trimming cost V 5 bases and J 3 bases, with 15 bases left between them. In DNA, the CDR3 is TGTGCCAGCAGTCCTCGAGCTAGGATAACAGATACGCAGTATTTT. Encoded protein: CASSPRARITDTQYF.

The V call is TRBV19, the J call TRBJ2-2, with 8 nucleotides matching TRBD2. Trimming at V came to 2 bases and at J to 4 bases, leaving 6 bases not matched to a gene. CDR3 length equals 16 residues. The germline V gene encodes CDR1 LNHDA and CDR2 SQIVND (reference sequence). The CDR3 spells CASSISSGLPTGELFF. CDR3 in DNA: TGTGCCAGTAGTATATCTAGCGGGTTACCCACCGGGGAGCTGTTTTTT.

CDR3 residues: CASSRTAGTDTQYF. The CDR3 DNA follows: TGTGCCAGCAGCCGGACAGCCGGCACAGATACGCAGTATTTT. The chain employs TRBV5-4 and TRBJ2-3; D possibly corresponds to TRBD1 (6 bases). Trimming cost V 4 bases and J 1 base, with 10 bases left between them. In germline, CDR1 is SGHNT, CDR2 YYREEE (reference sequence). This CDR3 has 14 residues.

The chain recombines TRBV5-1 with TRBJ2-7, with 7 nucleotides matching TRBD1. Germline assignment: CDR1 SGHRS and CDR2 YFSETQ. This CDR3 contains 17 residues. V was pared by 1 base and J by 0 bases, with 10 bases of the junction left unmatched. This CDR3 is CASSLYLDREPSYEQYF. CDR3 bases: TGCGCCAGCAGCTTGTACCTCGACAGGGAACCCTCCTACGAGCAGTACTTC.

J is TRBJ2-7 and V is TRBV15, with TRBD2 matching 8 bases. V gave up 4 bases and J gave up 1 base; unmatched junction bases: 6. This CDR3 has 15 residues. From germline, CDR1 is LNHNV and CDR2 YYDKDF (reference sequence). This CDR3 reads CATSTSSGQSYEQYF. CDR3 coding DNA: TGTGCCACCAGCACATCTAGCGGGCAGTCCTACGAGCAGTACTTC.

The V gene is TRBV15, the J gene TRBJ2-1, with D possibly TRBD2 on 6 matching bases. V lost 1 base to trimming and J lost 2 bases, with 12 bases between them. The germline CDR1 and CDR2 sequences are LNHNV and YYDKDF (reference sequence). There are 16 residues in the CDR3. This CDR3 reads CATSRVRESPYNEQFF. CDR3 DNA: TGTGCCACCAGCAGAGTACGGGAGAGCCCCTACAATGAGCAGTTCTTC.

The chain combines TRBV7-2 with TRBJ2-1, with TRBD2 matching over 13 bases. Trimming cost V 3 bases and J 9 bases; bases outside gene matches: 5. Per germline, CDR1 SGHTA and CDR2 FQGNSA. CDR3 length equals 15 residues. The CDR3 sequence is CASSFRTSGRLEQFF. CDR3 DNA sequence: TGTGCCAGCAGCTTCCGGACTAGCGGGAGACTTGAGCAGTTCTTC.

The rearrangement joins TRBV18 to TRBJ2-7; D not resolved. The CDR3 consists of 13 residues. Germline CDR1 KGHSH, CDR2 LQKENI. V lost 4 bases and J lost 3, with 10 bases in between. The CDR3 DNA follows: TGTGCCAGCTCACTTCGCGGAAACTACGAGCAGTACTTC. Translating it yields CASSLRGNYEQYF.

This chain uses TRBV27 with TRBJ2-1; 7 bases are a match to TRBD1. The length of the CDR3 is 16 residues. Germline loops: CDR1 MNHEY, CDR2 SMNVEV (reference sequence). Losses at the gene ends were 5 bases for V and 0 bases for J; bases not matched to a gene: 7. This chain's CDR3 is CASSLTGWGSYNEQFF. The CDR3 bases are TGTGCCAGCAGTCTGACAGGGTGGGGCTCCTACAATGAGCAGTTCTTC.

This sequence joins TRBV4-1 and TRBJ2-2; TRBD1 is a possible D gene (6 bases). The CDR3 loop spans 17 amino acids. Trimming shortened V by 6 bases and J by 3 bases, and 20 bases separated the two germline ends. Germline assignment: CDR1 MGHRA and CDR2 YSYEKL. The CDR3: CASSPPGTLPDTGELFF. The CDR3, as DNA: TGCGCCAGCAGTCCACCCGGGACACTCCCGGACACCGGGGAGCTGTTTTTT.

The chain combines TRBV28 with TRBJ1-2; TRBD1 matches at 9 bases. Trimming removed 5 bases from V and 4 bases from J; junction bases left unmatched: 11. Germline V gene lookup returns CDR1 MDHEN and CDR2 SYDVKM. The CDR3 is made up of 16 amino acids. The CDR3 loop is CASSQGQGPAFYGYTF. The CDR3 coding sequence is TGTGCCAGCAGTCAAGGACAGGGGCCAGCTTTCTATGGCTACACCTTC.

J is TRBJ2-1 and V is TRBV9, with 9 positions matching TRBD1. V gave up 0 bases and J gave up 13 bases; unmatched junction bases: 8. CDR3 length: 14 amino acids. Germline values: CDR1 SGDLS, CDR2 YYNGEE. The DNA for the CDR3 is TGTGCCAGCAGCGTAGATTTGGGGGGACAGGGCCAGTTCTTC. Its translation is CASSVDLGGQGQFF.